This TCR beta chain appears in the sequencing data of a study of PD-1 blockade in classical Hodgkin lymphoma. Every one of the patients relapsed after autologous stem cell transplantation (brentuximab vedotin exposure was variable). Complete response, partial response or progressive disease were the best responses. Profiled with immunoSEQ multiplex PCR; TCRdb holds only in-frame clones, not every one. The sample has around 28,000 clones, 75% to 90% seen once. Germline assignment: CDR1 MNHNY and CDR2 SVGAGI (reference sequence). This CDR3 is 15 amino acids long. Trimming took off 5 bases at V and 6 bases at J, with 16 bases between the two ends.

The sequencing here drew on peripheral blood mononuclear cells (PBMCs), taken before the second cycle of nivolumab. The TCR was taken from a human donor with classical Hodgkin lymphoma. V and J are TRBV6-6 and TRBJ1-4, with D perhaps TRBD1 (5 bases). CDR3 region: CASSPSGTAYEKLFF. CDR3 sequence (DNA): TGTGCCAGCAGTCCTTCCGGGACGGCTTATGAAAAACTGTTTTTT.